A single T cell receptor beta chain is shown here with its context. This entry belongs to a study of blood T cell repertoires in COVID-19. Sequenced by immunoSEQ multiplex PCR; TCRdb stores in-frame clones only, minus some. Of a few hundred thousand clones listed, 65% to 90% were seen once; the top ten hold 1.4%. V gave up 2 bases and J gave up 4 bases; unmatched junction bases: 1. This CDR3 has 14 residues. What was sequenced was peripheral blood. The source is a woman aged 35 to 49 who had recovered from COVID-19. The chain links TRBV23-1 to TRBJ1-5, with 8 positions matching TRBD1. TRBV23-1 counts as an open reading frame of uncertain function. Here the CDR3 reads CASSQRTGNQPQHF. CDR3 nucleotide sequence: TGCGCCAGCAGTCAAAGGACAGGGAATCAGCCCCAGCATTTT.